The text below deals with one TCR beta chain. Its cognate antigen has yet to be identified. Base qualities were left out, and no much larger clone turns up one base away. Each collaborating institution followed its own protocols to collect whole blood in K2EDTA tubes. For TCRbeta analysis, collaborators shipped samples as frozen whole blood, isolated PBMCs, or DNA extracted from either of those sample types. TCRbeta CDR3 regions were amplified from genomic DNA by means of the immunoSEQ Assay, a bias-controlled multiplex PCR. The study's processing was this. Nucleated cell counts per sample were estimated from amplification of reference gene primers within the assay. To quantify the absolute abundance of each unique TCRbeta CDR3 rearrangement, sequence reads were collapsed and filtered. For each sample, productive Simpson clonality was calculated as the square root of Simpson's diversity index over productive rearrangements. The table comes from immuneACCESS by way of TCRdb, which keeps in-frame sequences with V and J called. Part of the clones is missing from these tables; in studies checked, under half for an unresolved V gene and the rest for unknown reasons. V and J calls plus clone size are reproduced from that table; the DNA served to infer D and trimming. For this sample the table gives about 200,000 clones, of which roughly 73% were detected only once. 2.8% of the sample lies in the top ten.

This sample stems from a study of blood T cell repertoires in COVID-19 (dated by TCRdb to 2018 to 2020). For the wider study: Collaborator samples came from the United States, Italy and Spain and covered acute and convalescent phases of COVID-19. The material from the prospective study consisted of cDNA or gDNA derived from T cells, B-cell-depleted T cells, or PBMCs. Deeply sampled blood TCRbeta repertoires from subjects exposed to, actively infected with, or recovered from COVID-19 were included in the dataset. The repertoires were released in a freely available public database meant as a resource for research on the immune response to SARS-CoV-2. The samples were drawn from the first 160 participants of the ongoing ImmuneRACE study and from 950 to 1,500 subjects provided by 6 global collaborators. Nearly every sample came with metadata listing a de-identified subject ID, COVID-19 status, age in years and sex. Where available, HLA class I and class II types were taken from metadata supplied by the sample provider and were not determined by assay-based typing. The paper's findings and limits, for the study overall: How much clinical and demographic metadata was included differed by source and by participant, and the metadata was provided uncurated.

Based on the germline V gene, the CDR1 and CDR2 sequences are SGHRS and YFSETQ. The CDR3 starts with the cysteine, ends with the phenylalanine, and has 16 residues. Only the CDR3 DNA stays, 48 bases, in frame from base 1. The germline ends are 17 bases apart after V is trimmed by 1 base and J by 5 bases. The source is a woman of 80 years or more with active or convalescent COVID-19. Source material: peripheral blood. The V and J segments used are TRBV5-1 and TRBJ2-3, with TRBD1 tentatively as D gene (5 bases match). Read as DNA, the sequence is TGCGCCAGCAGCTTGTTGTGGGGCCGATGGGGAGATACGCAGTATTTT. Translated, it gives CASSLLWGRWGDTQYF.